Below, 10 T cell receptor beta chains from the same sample are listed, as sequenced in a study of blood T cell repertoires in COVID-19. The protocol was immunoSEQ multiplex PCR, while the TCRdb copy is restricted to in-frame clones and leaves out a portion. The repertoire consists of fewer than 250,000 clones, with 70% to 90% occurring once and the leading ten covering roughly 10%. The sequenced sample consisted of peripheral blood. Receptor source: a man in his fifties with COVID-19, enrolled during active disease.

This sequence joins TRBV19 and TRBJ2-7; 8 bases agree with TRBD1. V shed 7 bases, J shed 0 bases, and the junction held 8 bases outside the gene matches. The germline V gene encodes CDR1 LNHDA and CDR2 SQIVND (reference sequence). This CDR3 region has 15 residues. The CDR3 loop is CASTAGQESSYEQYF. The CDR3 nucleotides read TGTGCCAGTACCGCGGGACAGGAGAGCTCCTACGAGCAGTACTTC.

V is TRBV12-3 or TRBV12-4 and J is TRBJ1-2; a possible D gene is TRBD1 (5 bases). This CDR3 is built from 13 residues. Trimming pared 7 bases from V and 8 bases from J, leaving 17 bases between. The CDR3 DNA is TGTGCCAGCAATCGCGGGGACCCCACGGGCTACACCTTC. Encoded protein: CASNRGDPTGYTF.

The chain employs TRBV4-3 and TRBJ2-1, with 10 bases lining up with TRBD1. V shed 0 bases, J shed 10 bases, and the junction held 12 bases outside the gene matches. Germline V gene data show CDR1 as LGHNA and CDR2 as YSLEER. The CDR3 runs 17 residues. CDR3 bases: TGCGCCAGCAGCCAAGATTGGGGGACAGGGGTACAGGGGGAGCAGTTCTTC. It specifies CASSQDWGTGVQGEQFF.

The V gene is TRBV4-2, the J gene TRBJ2-7; 9 bases are shared with TRBD2. Germline CDR1 reads LGHNA; CDR2 reads YNFKEQ. The CDR3 contains 15 residues. J gave up 1 base and V 0 bases, and 1 base lay outside the gene matches. In DNA form, the CDR3 reads TGTGCCAGCAGCCAAGAGGGACTAGCATCCTACGAGCAGTACTTC. Translation: CASSQEGLASYEQYF.

The chain recombines TRBV19 with TRBJ2-5; 7 positions match TRBD1. The junction had 2 bases not matched to a gene; V was cut back by 2 bases and J by 5 bases. CDR1 and CDR2 (germline): LNHDA, SQIVND (reference sequence). This CDR3 contains 13 residues. The CDR3 bases are TGTGCCAGTAGTATACAGGGGGTGGAGACCCAGTACTTC. This sequence encodes CASSIQGVETQYF.

The V gene is TRBV19, the J gene TRBJ2-1; 9 bases line up with TRBD1. Germline CDR1 is LNHDA and CDR2 is SQIVND (reference sequence). This CDR3 region has 17 residues. Trimming removed 5 bases from V and 2 bases from J; junction bases left unmatched: 10. The DNA for the CDR3 is TGTGCCAGTAGTTACCGGCGCGGACAGGGGACCTACAATGAGCAGTTCTTC. It is translated as CASSYRRGQGTYNEQFF.

This clone turned up a few times. The chain employs TRBV5-4 and TRBJ1-2; 10 bases align to TRBD1. After removal of 4 bases from V and 4 bases from J, the junction contained 7 bases not matched to a gene. The CDR3 is 15 residues long. Looked up from germline, CDR1 is SGHNT and CDR2 is YYREEE (reference sequence). The CDR3 nucleotides are TGTGCCAGCAGCGCTAGACAGGGGGCGGTCTATGGCTACACCTTC. It specifies CASSARQGAVYGYTF.

This chain uses TRBV2 with TRBJ1-4, with 8 positions matching TRBD1. Per germline, CDR1 SNHLY and CDR2 FYNNEI. This CDR3 is built from 16 residues. V gave up 2 bases and J gave up 2 bases; unmatched junction bases: 4. The CDR3 protein is CASSEWTGFTNEKLFF. CDR3 nucleotides: TGTGCCAGCAGTGAATGGACAGGGTTCACTAATGAAAAACTGTTTTTT.

The chain is built from TRBV5-5 and TRBJ2-3, with 10 positions matching TRBD1. Germline-derived CDR1 and CDR2 are SGHKS and YYEKEE (reference sequence). This CDR3 spans 15 amino acids. Losses at the gene ends were 0 bases for V and 5 bases for J; bases not matched to a gene: 3. The CDR3 DNA reads as TGTGCCAGCAGCTTGGCCGGGACAGGGGAAGATACGCAGTATTTT. This codes for CASSLAGTGEDTQYF.

This rearrangement joins TRBV5-1 to TRBJ1-1; 10 positions agree with TRBD1. Trimming removed 2 bases from V and 3 bases from J; junction bases left unmatched: 4. Per the germline V gene, CDR1 is SGHRS and CDR2 is YFSETQ. This CDR3 contains 15 residues. CDR3 sequence (DNA): TGCGCCAGCAGCTTTACCGGGACAGGGGACACTGAAGCTTTCTTT. Protein sequence: CASSFTGTGDTEAFF.